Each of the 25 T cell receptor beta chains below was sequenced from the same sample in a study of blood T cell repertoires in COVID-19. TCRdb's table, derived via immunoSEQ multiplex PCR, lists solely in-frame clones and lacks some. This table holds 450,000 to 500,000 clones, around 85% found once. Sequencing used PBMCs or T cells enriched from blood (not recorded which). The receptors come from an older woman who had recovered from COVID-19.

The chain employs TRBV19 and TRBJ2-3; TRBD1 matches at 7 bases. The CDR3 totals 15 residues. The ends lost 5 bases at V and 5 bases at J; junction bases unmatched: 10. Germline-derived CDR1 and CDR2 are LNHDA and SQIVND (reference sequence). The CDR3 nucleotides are TGTGCCAGTAGTCCCCATACAGGGGTTGGAGATACGCAGTATTTT. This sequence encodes CASSPHTGVGDTQYF.

The chain's CDR3 is CASSSGTGNYEQYV. CDR3 nucleotides: TGTGCCAGCAGTTCCGGGACAGGAAACTACGAGCAGTACGTC. The V gene is TRBV6-5, the J gene TRBJ2-7; 8 positions agree with TRBD1. J lost 3 bases, V lost 4 bases, and 5 bases had no gene match. The CDR3 loop spans 14 amino acids. The germline gives CDR1 MNHEY, CDR2 SVGAGI.

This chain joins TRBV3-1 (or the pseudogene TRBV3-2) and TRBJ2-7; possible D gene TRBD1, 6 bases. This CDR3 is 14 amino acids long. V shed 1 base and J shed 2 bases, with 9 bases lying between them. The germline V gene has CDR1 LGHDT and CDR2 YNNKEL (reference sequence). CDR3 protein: CASSQAGTPYEQYF. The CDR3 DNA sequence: TGTGCCAGCAGCCAAGCGGGGACACCCTACGAGCAGTACTTC.

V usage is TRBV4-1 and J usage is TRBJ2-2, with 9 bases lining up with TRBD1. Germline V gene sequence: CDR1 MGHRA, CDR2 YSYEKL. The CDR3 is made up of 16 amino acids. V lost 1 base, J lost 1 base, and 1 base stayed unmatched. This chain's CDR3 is CASSQVGQGNTGELFF. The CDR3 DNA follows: TGCGCCAGCAGCCAAGTGGGACAGGGGAACACCGGGGAGCTGTTTTTT.

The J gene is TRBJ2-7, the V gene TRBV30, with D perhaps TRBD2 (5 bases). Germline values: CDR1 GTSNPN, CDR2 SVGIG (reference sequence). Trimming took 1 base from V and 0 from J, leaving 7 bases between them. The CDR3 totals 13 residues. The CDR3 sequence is CAWSGGASYEQYF. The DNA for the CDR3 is TGTGCCTGGAGTGGGGGAGCCTCCTACGAGCAGTACTTC.

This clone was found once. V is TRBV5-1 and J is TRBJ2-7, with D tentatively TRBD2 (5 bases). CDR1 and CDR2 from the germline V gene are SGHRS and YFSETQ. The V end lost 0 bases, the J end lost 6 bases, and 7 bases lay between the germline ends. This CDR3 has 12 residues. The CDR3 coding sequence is TGCGCCAGCAGCTTGGCCGCGGGCGAGCAGTACTTC. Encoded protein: CASSLAAGEQYF. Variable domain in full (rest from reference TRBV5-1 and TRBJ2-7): KAGVTQTPRYLIKTRGQQVTLSCSPISGHRSVSWYQQTPGQGLQFLFEYFSETQRNKGNFPGRFSGRQFSNSRSEMNVSTLELGDSALYLCASSLAAGEQYFGPGTRLTVT.

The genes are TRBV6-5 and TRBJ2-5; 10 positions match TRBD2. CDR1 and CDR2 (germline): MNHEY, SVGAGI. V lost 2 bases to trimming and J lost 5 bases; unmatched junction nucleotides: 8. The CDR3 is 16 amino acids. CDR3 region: CASSYLRAGGRETQYF. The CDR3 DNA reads TGTGCCAGCAGTTACCTCCGAGCGGGGGGGCGGGAGACCCAGTACTTC.

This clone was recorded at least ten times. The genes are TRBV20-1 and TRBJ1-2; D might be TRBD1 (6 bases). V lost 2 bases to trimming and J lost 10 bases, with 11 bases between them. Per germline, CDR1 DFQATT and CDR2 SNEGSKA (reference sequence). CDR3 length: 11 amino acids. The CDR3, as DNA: TGCAGTGCTAGAAAGGACAGCCACTACACCTTC. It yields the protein CSARKDSHYTF.

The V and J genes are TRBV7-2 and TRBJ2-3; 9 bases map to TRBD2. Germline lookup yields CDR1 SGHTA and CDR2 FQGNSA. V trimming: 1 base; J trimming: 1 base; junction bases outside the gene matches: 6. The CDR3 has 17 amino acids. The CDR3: CASSLGLGGGGTDTQYF. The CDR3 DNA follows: TGTGCCAGCAGCTTAGGATTGGGCGGGGGGGGCACAGATACGCAGTATTTT. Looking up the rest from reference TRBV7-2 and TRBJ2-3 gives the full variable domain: GAGVSQSPSNKVTEKGKDVELRCDPISGHTALYWYRQSLGQGLEFLIYFQGNSAPDKSGLPSDRFSAERTGGSVSTLTIQRTQQEDSAVYLCASSLGLGGGGTDTQYFGPGTRLTVL.

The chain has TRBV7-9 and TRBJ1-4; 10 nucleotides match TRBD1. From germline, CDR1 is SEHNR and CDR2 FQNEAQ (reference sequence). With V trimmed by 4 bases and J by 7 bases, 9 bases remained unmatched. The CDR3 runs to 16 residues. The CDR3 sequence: CASSSGTGTGVEKLFF. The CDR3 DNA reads TGTGCCAGCAGCTCTGGCACCGGGACAGGGGTTGAAAAACTGTTTTTT.

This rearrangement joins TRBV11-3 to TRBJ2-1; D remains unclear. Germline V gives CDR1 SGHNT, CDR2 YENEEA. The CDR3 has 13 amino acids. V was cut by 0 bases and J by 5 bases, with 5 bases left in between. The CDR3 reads CASSLEENNEQFF. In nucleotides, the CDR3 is TGTGCCAGCAGCTTAGAAGAGAACAATGAGCAGTTCTTC.

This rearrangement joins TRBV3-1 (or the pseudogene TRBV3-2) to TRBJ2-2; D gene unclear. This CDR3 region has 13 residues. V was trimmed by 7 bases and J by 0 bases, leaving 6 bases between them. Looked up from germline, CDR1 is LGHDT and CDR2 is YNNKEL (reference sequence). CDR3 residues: CASTQANTGELFF. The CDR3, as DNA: TGTGCCAGCACGCAGGCGAACACCGGGGAGCTGTTTTTT.

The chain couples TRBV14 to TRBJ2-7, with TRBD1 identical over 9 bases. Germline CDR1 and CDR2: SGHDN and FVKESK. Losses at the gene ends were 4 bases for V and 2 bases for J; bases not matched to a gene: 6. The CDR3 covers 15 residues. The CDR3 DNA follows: TGTGCCAGCAGCCTAGACAGGGGGAGTCCCTACGAGCAGTACGTC. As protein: CASSLDRGSPYEQYV.

The CDR3 DNA reads TGTGCCAGCACAGGCTACAGCTCCTACAATGAGCAGTTCTTC. Protein sequence: CASTGYSSYNEQFF. V is TRBV2 and J is TRBJ2-1; D gene uncertain. Germline V gene sequence: CDR1 SNHLY, CDR2 FYNNEI. V was cut by 7 bases and J by 0 bases, with 10 bases left in between. CDR3 length: 14 residues.

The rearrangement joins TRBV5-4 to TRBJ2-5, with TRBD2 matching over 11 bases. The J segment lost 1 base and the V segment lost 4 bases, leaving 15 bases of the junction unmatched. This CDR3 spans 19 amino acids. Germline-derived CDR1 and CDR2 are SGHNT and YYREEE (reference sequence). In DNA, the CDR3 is TGTGCCAGCAGCCCCTTAGCGGGGGGGCCCCGATTCTGCCAAGAGACCCAGTACTTC. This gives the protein CASSPLAGGPRFCQETQYF.

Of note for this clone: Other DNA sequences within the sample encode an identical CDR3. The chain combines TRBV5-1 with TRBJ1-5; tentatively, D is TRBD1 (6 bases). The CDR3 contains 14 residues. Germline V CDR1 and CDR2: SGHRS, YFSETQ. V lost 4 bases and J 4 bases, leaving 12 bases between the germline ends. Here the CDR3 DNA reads TGCGCCAGCAGCCCCAGGGGTGGGAATCAGCCCCAGCATTTT. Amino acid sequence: CASSPRGGNQPQHF.

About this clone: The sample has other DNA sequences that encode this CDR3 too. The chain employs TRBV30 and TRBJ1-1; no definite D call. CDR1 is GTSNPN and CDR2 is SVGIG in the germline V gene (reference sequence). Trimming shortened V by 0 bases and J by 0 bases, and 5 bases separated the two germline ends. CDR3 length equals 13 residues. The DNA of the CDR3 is TGTGCCTGGAGTGTCAGTTTGAACACTGAAGCTTTCTTT. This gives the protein CAWSVSLNTEAFF.

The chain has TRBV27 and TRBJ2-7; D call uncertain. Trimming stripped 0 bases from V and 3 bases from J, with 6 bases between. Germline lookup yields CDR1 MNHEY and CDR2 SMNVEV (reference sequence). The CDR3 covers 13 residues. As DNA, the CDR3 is TGTGCCAGCAGTTTATCCGAGAACTACGAGCAGTACTTC. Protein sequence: CASSLSENYEQYF.

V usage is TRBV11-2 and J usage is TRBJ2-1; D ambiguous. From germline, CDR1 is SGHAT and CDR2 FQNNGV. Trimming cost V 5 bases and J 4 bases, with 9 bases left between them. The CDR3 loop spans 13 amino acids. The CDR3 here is CASSPRQYNEQFF. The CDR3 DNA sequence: TGTGCCAGCAGCCCGAGGCAATACAATGAGCAGTTCTTC.

CDR3 sequence (DNA): TGTGCCAGTAGTATTGCGGATCTCTCTGGAAACACCATATATTTT. It codes for CASSIADLSGNTIYF. V gene TRBV19 combines with J gene TRBJ1-3, with D hard to call. CDR1 is LNHDA and CDR2 is SQIVND in the germline V gene (reference sequence). The CDR3 totals 15 residues. The ends were cut back, 3 bases at V and 0 bases at J, with 9 bases in the middle. The whole variable domain, remainder taken from reference TRBV19 and TRBJ1-3, is DGGITQSPKYLFRKEGQNVTLSCEQNLNHDAMYWYRQDPGQGLRLIYYSQIVNDFQKGDIAEGYSVSREKKESFPLTVTSAQKNPTAFYLCASSIADLSGNTIYFGEGSWLTVV.

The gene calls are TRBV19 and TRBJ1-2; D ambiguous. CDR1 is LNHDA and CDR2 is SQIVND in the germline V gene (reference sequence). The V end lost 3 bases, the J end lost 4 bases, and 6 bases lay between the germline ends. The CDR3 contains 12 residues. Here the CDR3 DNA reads TGTGCCAGTAGTATTCTCGGCTATGGCTACACCTTC. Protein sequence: CASSILGYGYTF.

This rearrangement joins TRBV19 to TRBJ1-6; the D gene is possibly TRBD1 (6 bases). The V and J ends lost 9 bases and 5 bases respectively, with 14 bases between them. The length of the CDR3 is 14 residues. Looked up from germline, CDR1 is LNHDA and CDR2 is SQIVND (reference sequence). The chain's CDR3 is CASVTGHNNSPLHF. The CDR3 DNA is TGTGCCAGCGTAACGGGACACAATAATTCACCCCTCCACTTT.

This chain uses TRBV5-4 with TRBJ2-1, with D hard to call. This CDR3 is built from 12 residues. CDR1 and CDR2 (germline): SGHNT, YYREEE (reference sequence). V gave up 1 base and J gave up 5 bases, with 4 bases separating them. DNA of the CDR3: TGTGCCAGCAGCTTGCCGGACAATGAGCAGTTCTTC. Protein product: CASSLPDNEQFF.

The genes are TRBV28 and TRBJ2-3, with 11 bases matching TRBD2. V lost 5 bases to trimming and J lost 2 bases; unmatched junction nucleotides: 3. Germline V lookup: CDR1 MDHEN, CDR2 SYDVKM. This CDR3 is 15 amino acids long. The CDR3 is CASSLAGGLTDTQYF. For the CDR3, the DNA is TGTGCCAGCAGTCTAGCGGGGGGACTCACAGATACGCAGTATTTT.

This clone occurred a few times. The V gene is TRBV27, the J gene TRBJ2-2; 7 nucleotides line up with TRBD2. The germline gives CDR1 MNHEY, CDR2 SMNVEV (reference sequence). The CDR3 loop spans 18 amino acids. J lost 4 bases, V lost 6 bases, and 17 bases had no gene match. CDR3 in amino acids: CASSPLGPGLGITGELFF. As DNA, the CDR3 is TGTGCCAGCAGCCCCCTCGGCCCAGGACTAGGAATCACCGGGGAGCTGTTTTTT.